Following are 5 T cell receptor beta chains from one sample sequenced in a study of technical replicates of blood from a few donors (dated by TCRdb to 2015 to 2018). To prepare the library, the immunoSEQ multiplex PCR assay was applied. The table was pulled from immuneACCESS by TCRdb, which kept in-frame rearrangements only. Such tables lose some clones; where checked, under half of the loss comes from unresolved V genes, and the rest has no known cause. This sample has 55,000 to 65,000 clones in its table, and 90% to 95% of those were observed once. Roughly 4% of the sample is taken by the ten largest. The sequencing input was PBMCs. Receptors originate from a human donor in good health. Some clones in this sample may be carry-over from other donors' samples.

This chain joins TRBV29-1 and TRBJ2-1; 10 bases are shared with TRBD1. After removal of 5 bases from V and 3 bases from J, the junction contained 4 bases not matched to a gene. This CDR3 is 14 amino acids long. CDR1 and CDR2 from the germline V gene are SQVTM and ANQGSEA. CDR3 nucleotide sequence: TGCAGCGTTTCGGGACAGGGGAGCTACAATGAGCAGTTCTTC. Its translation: CSVSGQGSYNEQFF.

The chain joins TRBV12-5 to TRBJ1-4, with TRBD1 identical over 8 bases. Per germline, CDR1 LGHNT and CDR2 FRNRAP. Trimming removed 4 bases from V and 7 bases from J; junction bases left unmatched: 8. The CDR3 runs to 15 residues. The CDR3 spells CASGSGQGITEKLFF. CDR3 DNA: TGTGCTAGTGGTTCAGGACAGGGAATTACTGAAAAACTGTTTTTT.

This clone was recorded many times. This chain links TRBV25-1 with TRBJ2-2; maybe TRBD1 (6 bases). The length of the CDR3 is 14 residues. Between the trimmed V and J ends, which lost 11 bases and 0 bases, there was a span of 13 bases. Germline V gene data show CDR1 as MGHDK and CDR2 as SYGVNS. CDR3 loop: CASTDRSNTGELFF. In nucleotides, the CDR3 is TGTGCCTCCACCGACAGGTCGAACACCGGGGAGCTGTTTTTT.

The CDR3 region has the DNA TGTGCCAGCAGCCCCCCGGGTCAGGGCTACGAGCAGTACTTC. Its translation: CASSPPGQGYEQYF. The chain is built from TRBV7-2 and TRBJ2-7, with D possibly being TRBD1 (5 bases). CDR1 SGHTA and CDR2 FQGNSA come from the germline V gene. V gave up 5 bases and J gave up 3 bases, with 14 bases separating them. The CDR3 is 14 amino acids.

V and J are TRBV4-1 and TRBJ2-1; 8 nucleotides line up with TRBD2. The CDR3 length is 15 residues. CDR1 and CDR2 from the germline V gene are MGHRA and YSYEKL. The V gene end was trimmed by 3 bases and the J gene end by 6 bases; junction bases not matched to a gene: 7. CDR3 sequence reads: CASSHPGLGFNEQFF. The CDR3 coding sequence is TGCGCCAGCAGCCATCCGGGACTAGGCTTCAATGAGCAGTTCTTC.